These 5 T cell receptor beta chains were sequenced from one sample in a study of metastatic and nonmetastatic thyroid tumors. MiXCR reprocessed the PCR reads for TCRdb. The data hold 9,500 to 11,000 clones, with 25% to 40% observed a single time. All patients reached thyroid surgery having received no treatment beforehand. Sequenced: tumor tissue. These receptor sequences come from a female donor with papillary thyroid cancer or a benign thyroid nodule (not recorded which). Some clones in this sample may be carry-over from other donors' samples.

This rearrangement joins TRBV5-8 to TRBJ2-2; D remains ambiguous. The V gene lost 0 bases and the J gene lost 3 bases, with 6 bases spanning the gap. Per the germline V gene, CDR1 is SGHTS and CDR2 is YDEGEE. This CDR3 is 14 amino acids long. The CDR3 spells CASSLAADTGELFF. The CDR3 DNA is TGTGCCAGCAGCTTGGCGGCAGACACCGGGGAGCTGTTTTTT. Full variable domain (outside the CDR3, taken from reference TRBV5-8 and TRBJ2-2): EAGVTQSPTHLIKTRGQQATLRCSPISGHTSVYWYQQALGLGLQFLLWYDEGEERNRGNFPPRFSGRQFPNYSSELNVNALELEDSALYLCASSLAADTGELFFGEGSRLTVL.

This clone was seen a few times. The genes are TRBV6-2 or TRBV6-3 and TRBJ2-6; 7 bases match TRBD1. The germline CDR1 and CDR2 sequences are MNHEY and SVGEGT. Trimming at V came to 0 bases and at J to 1 base, leaving 0 bases not matched to a gene. The CDR3 loop spans 16 amino acids. CDR3 in amino acids: CASSYSTGSGANVLTF. CDR3 DNA sequence: TGTGCCAGCAGTTACTCGACAGGGTCTGGGGCCAACGTCCTGACTTTC.

The V call is TRBV7-9, the J call TRBJ2-5; 7 bases match TRBD2. The CDR3 has 16 amino acids. Germline CDR1 is SEHNR and CDR2 is FQNEAQ (reference sequence). J gave up 4 bases and V 2 bases, and 10 bases lay outside the gene matches. DNA for the CDR3: TGTGCCAGCAGCTTACTTCTACGGCGGGAGCCAGAGACCCAGTACTTC. Protein sequence: CASSLLLRREPETQYF.

The chain combines TRBV24-1 with TRBJ2-2; tentatively, D is TRBD1 or TRBD2 (5 bases each). This CDR3 spans 16 amino acids. Germline V gives CDR1 KGHDR, CDR2 SFDVKD. The ends were cut back, 3 bases at V and 4 bases at J, with 14 bases in the middle. CDR3 sequence (DNA): TGTGCCACCAGTGATCGGGGCAACAGGTTCACCGGGGAGCTGTTTTTT. This gives the protein CATSDRGNRFTGELFF.

The table lists this clone with many counts. CDR3 in amino acids: CASSRDRDYEQYF. CDR3 coding DNA: TGTGCCAGCAGTCGGGACAGGGACTACGAGCAGTACTTC. The V call is TRBV6-2 or TRBV6-3, the J call TRBJ2-7, with 9 bases aligning to TRBD1. The CDR3 has 13 amino acids. The trim removed 5 bases at V and 3 bases at J, leaving 2 bases unmatched. Germline loops: CDR1 MNHEY, CDR2 SVGEGT.